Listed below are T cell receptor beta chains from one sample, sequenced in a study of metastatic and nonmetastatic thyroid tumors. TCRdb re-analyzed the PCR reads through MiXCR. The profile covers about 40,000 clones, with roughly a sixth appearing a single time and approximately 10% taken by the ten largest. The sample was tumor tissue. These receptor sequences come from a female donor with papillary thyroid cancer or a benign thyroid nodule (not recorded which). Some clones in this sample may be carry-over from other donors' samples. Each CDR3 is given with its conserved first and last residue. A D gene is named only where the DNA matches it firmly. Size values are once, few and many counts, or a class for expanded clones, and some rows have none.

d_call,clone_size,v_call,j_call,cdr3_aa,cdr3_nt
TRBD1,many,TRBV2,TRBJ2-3,CANRRQGASDTQYF,TGTGCCAACCGAAGACAGGGGGCATCAGATACGCAGTATTTT
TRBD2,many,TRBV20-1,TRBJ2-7,CSARVGTKSSYEQYF,TGCAGTGCTAGAGTAGGGACTAAGAGCTCCTACGAGCAGTACTTC
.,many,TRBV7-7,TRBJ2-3,CASSLGPSYTDTQYF,TGTGCTAGCAGCTTAGGTCCCTCATACACAGATACGCAGTATTTT
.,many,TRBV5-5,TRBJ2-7,CASSFWKFGRTYEQYF,TGTGCCAGCAGCTTCTGGAAGTTCGGCAGAACCTACGAGCAGTACTTC
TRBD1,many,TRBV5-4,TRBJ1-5,CASSLAPGTGGNQPQHF,TGTGCCAGCAGCTTGGCCCCCGGGACAGGGGGCAATCAGCCCCAGCATTTT
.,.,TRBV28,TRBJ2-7,CASSPLYPSSYEQYF,TGTGCCAGCAGTCCCCTCTACCCGAGCTCCTACGAGCAGTACTTC
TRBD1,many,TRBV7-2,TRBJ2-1,CASSWGQGNEQFF,TGTGCCAGCAGCTGGGGACAGGGTAATGAGCAGTTCTTC
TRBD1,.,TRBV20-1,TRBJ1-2,CSANSGGPGHINYVYTF,TGCAGTGCTAACTCAGGGGGGCCGGGACATATCAACTATGTCTACACCTTC
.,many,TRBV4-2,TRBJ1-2,CASSQDKGEIGYTF,TGTGCCAGCAGCCAAGACAAGGGAGAGATCGGCTACACCTTC
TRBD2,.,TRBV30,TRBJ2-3,CAWSVLAGVPDTHYF,TGTGCCTGGAGTGTACTTGCGGGAGTACCAGATACGCATTATTTT
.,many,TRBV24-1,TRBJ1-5,CATSRGLAQPQHF,TGTGCCACCAGCCGGGGACTCGCTCAGCCCCAGCATTTT
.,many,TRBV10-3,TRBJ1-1,CAIRGIEGVNTEAFF,TGTGCCATCAGGGGCATCGAGGGCGTGAACACTGAAGCTTTCTTT
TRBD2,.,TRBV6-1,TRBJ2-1,CASSDGNSGIISYNEQFF,TGTGCCAGCAGTGACGGGAATAGCGGGATTATCTCCTACAATGAGCAGTTCTTC
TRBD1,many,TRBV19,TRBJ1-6,CASTRTGGNNSPLHF,TGTGCCAGTACCCGGACAGGGGGTAATAATTCACCCCTCCACTTT
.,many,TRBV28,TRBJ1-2,CASTSFQGIYGYTF,TGTGCCAGCACTTCCTTTCAGGGCATCTATGGCTACACCTTC
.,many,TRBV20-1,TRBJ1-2,CSARIRGALNYGYTF,TGCAGTGCTAGAATTCGGGGGGCGCTGAACTATGGCTACACCTTC
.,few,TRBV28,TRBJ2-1,CASTPGPTYYNEQFF,TGTGCCAGCACTCCGGGACCCACTTACTACAATGAGCAGTTCTTC
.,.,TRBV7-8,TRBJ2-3,CASRLGTGAGGSDTQYF,TGTGCCAGCAGGTTAGGGACCGGTGCCGGGGGCTCAGATACGCAGTATTTT
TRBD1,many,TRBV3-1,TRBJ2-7,CASSQDLVTGQIEQYF,TGTGCCAGCAGCCAAGACCTTGTAACGGGACAGATCGAGCAGTACTTC
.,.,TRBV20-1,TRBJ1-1,CRATQGIEAFF,TGCAGGGCAACACAGGGAATTGAAGCTTTCTTT
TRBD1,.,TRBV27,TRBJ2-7,CASSPQQGTEQYF,TGTGCCAGCAGTCCCCAACAGGGGACCGAGCAGTACTTC
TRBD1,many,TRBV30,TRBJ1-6,CAWTSDRVGNSPLHF,TGTGCCTGGACCTCGGACAGGGTTGGTAATTCACCCCTCCACTTT
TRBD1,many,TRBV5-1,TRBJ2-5,CASSYGTGVGETQYF,TGCGCCAGCAGCTACGGGACAGGGGTCGGAGAGACCCAGTACTTC
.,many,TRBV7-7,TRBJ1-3,CASSQTPRSGNTIYF,TGTGCCAGCAGCCAAACTCCCAGGTCTGGAAACACCATATATTTT
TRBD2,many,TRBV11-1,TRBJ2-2,CASSRGRGADTGELFF,TGTGCCAGCAGCCGAGGGAGGGGAGCGGACACCGGGGAGCTGTTTTTT